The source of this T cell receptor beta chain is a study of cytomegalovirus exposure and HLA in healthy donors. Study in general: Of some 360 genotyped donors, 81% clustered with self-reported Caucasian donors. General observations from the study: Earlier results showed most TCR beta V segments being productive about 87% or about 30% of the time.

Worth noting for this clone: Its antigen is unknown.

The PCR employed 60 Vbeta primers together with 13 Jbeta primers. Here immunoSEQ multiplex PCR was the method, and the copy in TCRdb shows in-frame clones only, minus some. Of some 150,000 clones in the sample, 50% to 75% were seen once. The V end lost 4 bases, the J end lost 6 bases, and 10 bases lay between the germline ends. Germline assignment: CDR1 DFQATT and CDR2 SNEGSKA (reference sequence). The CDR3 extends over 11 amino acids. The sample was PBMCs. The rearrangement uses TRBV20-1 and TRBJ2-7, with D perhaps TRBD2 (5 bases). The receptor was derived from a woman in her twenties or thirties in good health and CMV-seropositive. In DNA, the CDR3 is TGCAGTGCTAAGAGGGAATCCGAGCAGTACTTC. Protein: CSAKRESEQYF.